The subject of this entry is one T cell receptor (beta chain). Its antigen is as yet unknown. The data stem from a study of shared clonotypes between healthy human individuals. Study-level results: Estimated richness was generally greater in naive than memory subsets.

CDR1 and CDR2 (germline): SGHRS, YFSETQ. The CDR3 length is 15 residues. Trimming pared 0 bases from V and 0 bases from J, leaving 4 bases between. TCRdb's copy holds only in-frame clones and misses some; the assay was immunoSEQ multiplex PCR. This table holds a few million clones, around 95% found once. The sequenced material came from naive CD4+ T cells sorted from blood. Described subset: CD45RA+ positively selected. The chain is built from TRBV5-1 and TRBJ2-6; D is uncertain. The sequence was obtained from a man between 18 and 29 years old in good health. CDR3 DNA sequence: TGCGCCAGCAGCTTGGGTCTCTCTGGGGCCAACGTCCTGACTTTC. Protein product: CASSLGLSGANVLTF.